This TCR beta chain was captured by sequencing in a study of shared clonotypes between healthy human individuals. Caucasian adults living in Nashville, Tennessee, provided all samples. Splitting the CD4+ cells yielded a CD45RA+ naive subset and a CD45RA-negative memory subset. CDR3 length: 12 residues. Per germline, CDR1 MNHEY and CDR2 SMNVEV (reference sequence). V was trimmed by 6 bases and J by 9 bases, leaving 14 bases between them. Data came from immunoSEQ multiplex PCR; TCRdb stores just in-frame clones and leaves some out. The table includes some 2.3 million clones, approximately 95% detected once.

This chain joins TRBV27 and TRBJ1-1; a possible D gene is TRBD1 (5 bases). The clonotype was recovered from a man younger than 35 in good health. Some clones in this sample may be carry-over from other donors' samples. Specimen: naive CD4+ T cells from PBMCs. Indicated subset: CD45RA+ positively selected. The chain's CDR3 is CASRTGGRQAFF. In nucleotides, the CDR3 is TGTGCCAGCAGGACGGGGGGACGGCAAGCTTTCTTT.